The 9 T cell receptor beta chains listed next were all sequenced from one sample in a study of blood T cell repertoires in COVID-19. The data were produced by immunoSEQ multiplex PCR, yet TCRdb's version contains in-frame clones alone and is incomplete. In the table there are about 170,000 clones, around 79% of which are singletons. Sequencing used PBMCs or T cells enriched from blood (not recorded which). Receptors originate from a woman in her 70s in a cohort exposed to, infected with or recovered from COVID-19 (not recorded which).

The rearrangement links TRBV5-1 to TRBJ2-1; 9 bases agree with TRBD1. The ends lost 0 bases at V and 9 bases at J; junction bases unmatched: 7. From germline, CDR1 is SGHRS and CDR2 YFSETQ. This CDR3 has 15 amino acids. CDR3 nucleotide sequence: TGCGCCAGCAGCTTGGCCCCGACAGGGGGAGGTGAGCAGTTCTTC. Its protein is CASSLAPTGGGEQFF.

CDR3: CASSVGGRLNLAKNIQYF. The CDR3 nucleotides are TGTGCCAGCAGCGTTGGCGGGAGGCTGAACCTAGCCAAAAACATTCAGTACTTC. V usage is TRBV9 and J usage is TRBJ2-4, with 8 bases lining up with TRBD2. The germline V gene has CDR1 SGDLS and CDR2 YYNGEE. The CDR3 has 18 residues. With 2 bases clipped from V and 0 bases from J, the junction kept 10 bases outside the gene matches.

The sample holds one count of this clone. The rearrangement uses TRBV7-2 and TRBJ2-7, with 8 positions matching TRBD1. V trimming: 5 bases; J trimming: 1 base; junction bases outside the gene matches: 4. The CDR3 is 14 amino acids. CDR1 is SGHTA, CDR2 FQGNSA, per germline. CDR3 region: CASSRRDRSYEQYF. CDR3 DNA: TGTGCCAGCAGCCGCCGGGACAGGTCCTACGAGCAGTACTTC.

The chain combines TRBV27 with TRBJ2-1, with 7 bases lining up with TRBD1. The CDR3 spans 14 residues. Germline CDR1 is MNHEY and CDR2 is SMNVEV (reference sequence). V trimming: 2 bases; J trimming: 9 bases; junction bases outside the gene matches: 7. DNA of the CDR3: TGTGCCAGCAGTTTAGGCAGGGGGAAGGGTGAGCAGTTCTTC. Amino acid sequence: CASSLGRGKGEQFF.

The chain employs TRBV5-6 and TRBJ1-2; D may be TRBD1 (6 bases). This CDR3 comprises 14 residues. Looked up from germline, CDR1 is SGHDT and CDR2 is YYEEEE. The V end lost 4 bases, the J end lost 4 bases, and 14 bases lay between the germline ends. As DNA, the CDR3 is TGTGCCAGCAGCCTAGGGACAAACGTCTATGGCTACACCTTC. It specifies CASSLGTNVYGYTF.

The V gene is TRBV7-2, the J gene TRBJ2-7, with 11 bases aligning to TRBD2. CDR3 length equals 15 residues. V gave up 5 bases and J gave up 2 bases; unmatched junction bases: 5. Germline V gene data show CDR1 as SGHTA and CDR2 as FQGNSA. The CDR3 DNA sequence: TGTGCCAGCAGCCATACTAGCGGGGGCCCCTACGAGCAGTACTTC. Its protein product is CASSHTSGGPYEQYF.

This chain uses TRBV29-1 with TRBJ2-1; 8 nucleotides line up with TRBD1. Losses at the gene ends were 7 bases for V and 7 bases for J; bases not matched to a gene: 9. Germline V gene lookup returns CDR1 SQVTM and CDR2 ANQGSEA. The CDR3 extends over 13 amino acids. CDR3 DNA sequence: TGCAGCGCGAGACAGGGGTCCACTAATGAGCAGTTCTTC. It is translated as CSARQGSTNEQFF.

The chain recombines TRBV11-2 with TRBJ2-5, with D uncertain. The CDR3 extends over 14 amino acids. V gave up 4 bases and J gave up 1 base, with 10 bases separating them. Germline V gene sequence: CDR1 SGHAT, CDR2 FQNNGV. The CDR3 coding sequence is TGTGCCAGCAGCTCCTACAGTATCCAAGAGACCCAGTACTTC. It codes for CASSSYSIQETQYF. The whole variable domain, remainder taken from reference TRBV11-2 and TRBJ2-5, is EAGVAQSPRYKIIEKRQSVAFWCNPISGHATLYWYQQILGQGPKLLIQFQNNGVVDDSQLPKDRFSAERLKGVDSTLKIQPAKLEDSAVYLCASSSYSIQETQYFGPGTRLLVL.

This clone has just a few counts. The chain employs TRBV5-1 and TRBJ2-7; D possibly corresponds to TRBD1 (6 bases). This CDR3 contains 15 residues. Germline CDR1 SGHRS, CDR2 YFSETQ. V was clipped by 2 bases and J by 4 bases, with 16 bases between them. CDR3 sequence (DNA): TGCGCCAGCAGCTTATTTACAGGACAGTCGTACGAGCAGTACTTC. Protein: CASSLFTGQSYEQYF.